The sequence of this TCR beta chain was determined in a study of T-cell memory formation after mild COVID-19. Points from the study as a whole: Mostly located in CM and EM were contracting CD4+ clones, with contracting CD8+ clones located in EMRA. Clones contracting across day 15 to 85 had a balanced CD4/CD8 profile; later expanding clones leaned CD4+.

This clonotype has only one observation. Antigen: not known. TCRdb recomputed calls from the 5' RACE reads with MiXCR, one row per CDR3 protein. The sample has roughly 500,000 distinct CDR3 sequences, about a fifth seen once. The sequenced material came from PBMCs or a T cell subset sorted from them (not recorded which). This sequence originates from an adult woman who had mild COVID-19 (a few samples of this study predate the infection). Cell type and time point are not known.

Here the CDR3 reads CASSRRPVDEKLFF. The CDR3 coding sequence is TGTGCCAGCAGCCGCCGCCCGGTCGATGAAAAACTGTTTTTT. This sequence joins TRBV6-5 and TRBJ1-4, with D uncertain. V lost 6 bases and J 6 bases, leaving 14 bases between the germline ends. CDR1 and CDR2 (germline): MNHEY, SVGAGI. CDR3 length: 14 residues.